This T cell receptor (beta chain) was recorded in a study of blood T cell repertoires in COVID-19. Study background: Acute and convalescent COVID-19 samples came from the United States, Italy and Spain. In each case, the material was cDNA or gDNA derived from T cells, B-cell-depleted T cells, or PBMCs.

CDR1 and CDR2 from the germline V gene are MNHEY and SVGEGT. The CDR3 has 14 residues. The V end lost 6 bases, the J end lost 4 bases, and 15 bases lay between the germline ends. Original methodology: The authors estimated nucleated cell counts from reference gene primer amplification. TCRdb's table, derived via immunoSEQ multiplex PCR, lists solely in-frame clones and lacks some. V and J calls and clone size are as listed in that table; D and trimming were resolved from the DNA. The sample shows 90,000 to 120,000 clones, 75% to 85% of them seen only once. This clonotype was sampled from a man aged 60-69 years with acute or convalescent COVID-19. The chain links TRBV6-2 or TRBV6-3 to TRBJ1-1; D unclear. What was sequenced was peripheral blood. CDR3: CASSSPSFSTEAFF. In DNA, the CDR3 is TGTGCCAGCAGCTCGCCATCATTTAGCACTGAAGCTTTCTTT.